Shown below are 14 T cell receptor beta chains from a single sample sequenced in a study of T cells in Graves' hyperthyroidism and ophthalmopathy. Authors of the study amplified TCR beta CDR3 regions from RNA transcripts. TCR CDR3 underwent first-round RT-PCR with the HTBI primer set. TCRdb ran MiXCR on the multiplex PCR reads and lists one entry per CDR3 protein. The data contain roughly 380,000 distinct CDR3 sequences, roughly 13% of them singletons. Sequencing was done on a sample of blood. These receptor sequences come from a woman between 18 and 30 years old with Graves' hyperthyroidism.

The rearrangement joins TRBV20-1 to TRBJ2-7; D is undetermined. Germline CDR1 DFQATT, CDR2 SNEGSKA (reference sequence). V lost 0 bases, J lost 3 bases, and 24 bases lay in between. This CDR3 contains 18 residues. CDR3 protein: CSARDSIVEWDMDYEQYF. CDR3 DNA sequence: TGCAGTGCTAGAGATAGTATTGTGGAGTGGGATATGGACTACGAGCAGTACTTC.

The sample holds many counts of this clonotype. V usage is TRBV6-1 and J usage is TRBJ1-6, with 7 bases fitting TRBD1. The V and J ends lost 6 bases and 8 bases, in that order; junction bases with no gene match: 7. This CDR3 is 14 amino acids long. Germline V CDR1 and CDR2: MNHNS, SASEGT. CDR3: CASRGLGQYSPLHF. The CDR3 coding sequence is TGTGCCAGCAGAGGACTGGGACAGTATTCACCCCTCCACTTT.

This clonotype was seen repeatedly, ten times or more. V is TRBV6-1 and J is TRBJ2-1, with D unresolved. Trimming removed 2 bases from V and 5 bases from J, with 13 bases in between. Germline CDR1 MNHNS, CDR2 SASEGT. The CDR3 sequence is 15 residues long. The CDR3 region is CASSEWLGSHNEQFF. The CDR3 DNA is TGTGCCAGCAGTGAATGGTTGGGCTCTCACAATGAGCAGTTCTTC.

The chain has TRBV20-1 and TRBJ2-3; tentative D call: TRBD2 (5 bases). The CDR3 runs 13 residues. Per the germline V gene, CDR1 is DFQATT and CDR2 is SNEGSKA (reference sequence). Trimming took off 5 bases at V and 2 bases at J, with 11 bases between the two ends. The DNA for the CDR3 is TGCAGTGCTGGGCCCGGGAACACAGATACGCAGTATTTT. It encodes CSAGPGNTDTQYF.

At least ten counts were recorded for this clonotype. This chain links TRBV6-1 with TRBJ2-7; 12 bases match TRBD2. Per the germline V gene, CDR1 is MNHNS and CDR2 is SASEGT. Trimming took 5 bases from V and 5 from J; bases not matched to a gene: 7. CDR3 length: 15 residues. CDR3 nucleotides: TGTGCCAGCAGTAGGACTAGCGGGACTCGAGACGAGCAGTACTTC. Its protein product is CASSRTSGTRDEQYF.

The J gene is TRBJ2-3, the V gene TRBV5-6, with 9 bases matching TRBD1. Looked up from germline, CDR1 is SGHDT and CDR2 is YYEEEE. With 1 base clipped from V and 4 bases from J, the junction kept 4 bases outside the gene matches. The CDR3 covers 15 residues. The chain's CDR3 is CASSLRTGVADTQYF. CDR3 DNA sequence: TGTGCCAGCAGCTTGAGGACAGGGGTAGCAGATACGCAGTATTTT.

This clonotype was picked up many times. The V call is TRBV28, the J call TRBJ1-2; a weak D match, TRBD1 (5 bases). CDR1 and CDR2 from the germline V gene are MDHEN and SYDVKM. Trimming shortened V by 2 bases and J by 4 bases, and 11 bases separated the two germline ends. This CDR3 comprises 14 residues. CDR3 coding DNA: TGTGCCAGCAGTTTACTGAAAAGGGGCTATGGCTACACCTTC. Its translation: CASSLLKRGYGYTF.

A few counts support this clonotype. The chain joins TRBV10-1 to TRBJ2-2, with D uncertain. The CDR3 extends over 20 amino acids. CDR1 WNHNN and CDR2 SYGVQD come from the germline V gene (reference sequence). V lost 6 bases and J 10 bases, leaving 36 bases between the germline ends. CDR3 nucleotides: TGCGCCAGCAGGAAAATTGAGTGGGGTCCCTCATTTCCGGGTGGCGAGGAGCTGTTTTTT. It codes for CASRKIEWGPSFPGGEELFF.

This clonotype was counted ten times or more. The chain has TRBV28 and TRBJ1-3, with D unresolved. This CDR3 comprises 16 residues. Between the trimmed V and J ends, which lost 4 bases and 1 base, there was a span of 14 bases. Germline V gives CDR1 MDHEN, CDR2 SYDVKM. CDR3 protein: CASSSGIKRSGNTIYF. The DNA for the CDR3 is TGTGCCAGCAGTTCCGGGATAAAGAGATCTGGAAACACCATATATTTT.

The chain links TRBV6-5 to TRBJ2-7; no clear D gene. TRBJ2-1 explains the end of the DNA better; the J call may be wrong. Germline values: CDR1 MNHEY, CDR2 SVGAGI. This CDR3 comprises 14 residues. Written as DNA, the CDR3 is TGTGCCAGCAGTTACGCAGCGTCTGGGTACGAGCAGTTCTTC. Amino acid sequence: CASSYAASGYEQFF.

At least ten counts were recorded for this clonotype. V and J are TRBV3-1 and TRBJ1-2; perhaps TRBD1 as D (5 bases). Trimming cost V 0 bases and J 3 bases, with 14 bases left between them. Germline CDR1 and CDR2: LGHDT and YNNKEL (reference sequence). The CDR3 runs 16 residues. CDR3 protein: CASSQDTGVLHYGYTF. DNA of the CDR3: TGTGCCAGCAGCCAAGATACGGGGGTCCTTCACTATGGCTACACCTTC.

This clonotype was detected many times. The chain employs TRBV7-9 and TRBJ2-3, with 8 bases matching TRBD1. J was trimmed by 2 bases and V by 5 bases; bases with no gene match: 3. The CDR3 consists of 14 residues. Germline-derived CDR1 and CDR2 are SEHNR and FQNEAQ (reference sequence). The CDR3 coding sequence is TGTGCCAGCAGCCACAGGGGGGCCACAGATACGCAGTATTTT. As protein: CASSHRGATDTQYF.

This clonotype was detected many times. This chain connects TRBV27 to TRBJ1-1; possible D gene TRBD1, 5 bases. CDR1 and CDR2 from the germline V gene are MNHEY and SMNVEV (reference sequence). The V end lost 1 base, the J end lost 2 bases, and 17 bases lay between the germline ends. The length of the CDR3 is 17 residues. CDR3 in DNA: TGTGCCAGCAGTTTATTCAGAGGGGTAGGGATTAACACTGAAGCTTTCTTT. Protein sequence: CASSLFRGVGINTEAFF.

This clonotype appeared many times. The rearrangement joins TRBV11-2 to TRBJ2-3; D remains ambiguous. Deletions cut 5 bases from V and 4 bases from J, with 7 bases between. Germline lookup yields CDR1 SGHAT and CDR2 FQNNGV. This CDR3 has 12 amino acids. The CDR3 loop is CASSRTPDTQYF. DNA for the CDR3: TGTGCCAGCAGCCGGACCCCAGATACGCAGTATTTT.